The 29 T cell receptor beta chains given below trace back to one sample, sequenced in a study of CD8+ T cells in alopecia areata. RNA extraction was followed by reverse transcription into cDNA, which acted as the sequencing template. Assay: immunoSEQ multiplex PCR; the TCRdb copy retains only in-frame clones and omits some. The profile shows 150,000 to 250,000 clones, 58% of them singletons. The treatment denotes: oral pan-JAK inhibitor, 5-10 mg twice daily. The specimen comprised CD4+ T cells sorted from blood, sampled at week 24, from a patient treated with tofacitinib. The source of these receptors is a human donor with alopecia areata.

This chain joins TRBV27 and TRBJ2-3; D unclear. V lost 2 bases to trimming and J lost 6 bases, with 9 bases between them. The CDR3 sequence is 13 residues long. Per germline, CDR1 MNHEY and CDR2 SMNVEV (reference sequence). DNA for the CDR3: TGTGCCAGCAGTTTAAACCCTCTCGATACGCAGTATTTT. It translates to CASSLNPLDTQYF.

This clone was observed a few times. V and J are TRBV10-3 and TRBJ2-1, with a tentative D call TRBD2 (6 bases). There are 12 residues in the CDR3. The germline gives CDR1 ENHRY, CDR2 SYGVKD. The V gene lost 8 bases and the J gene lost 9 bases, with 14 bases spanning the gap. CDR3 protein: CAIPGPGGEQFF. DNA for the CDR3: TGTGCCATCCCCGGCCCCGGGGGTGAGCAGTTCTTC.

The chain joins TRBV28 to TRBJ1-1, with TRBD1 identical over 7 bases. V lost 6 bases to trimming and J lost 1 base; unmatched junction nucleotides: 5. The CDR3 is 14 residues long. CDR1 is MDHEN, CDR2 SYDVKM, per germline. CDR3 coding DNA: TGTGCCAGCAGACGAGACAGGGCGAACACTGAAGCTTTCTTT. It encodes CASRRDRANTEAFF. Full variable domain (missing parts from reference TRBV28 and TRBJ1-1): DVKVTQSSRYLVKRTGEKVFLECVQDMDHENMFWYRQDPGLGLRLIYFSYDVKMKEKGDIPEGYSVSREKKERFSLILESASTNQTSMYLCASRRDRANTEAFFGQGTRLTVV.

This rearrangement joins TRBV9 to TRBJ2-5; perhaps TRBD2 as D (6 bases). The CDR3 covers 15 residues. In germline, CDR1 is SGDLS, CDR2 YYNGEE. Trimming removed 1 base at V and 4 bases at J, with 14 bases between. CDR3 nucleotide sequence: TGTGCCAGCAGCGTATCCGCTAGCGAGGGAGAGACCCAGTACTTC. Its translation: CASSVSASEGETQYF.

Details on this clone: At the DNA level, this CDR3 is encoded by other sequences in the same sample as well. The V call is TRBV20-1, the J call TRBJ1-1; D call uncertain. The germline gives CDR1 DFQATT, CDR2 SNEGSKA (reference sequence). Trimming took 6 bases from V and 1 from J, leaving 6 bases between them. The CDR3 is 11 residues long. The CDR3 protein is CSAPENTEAFF. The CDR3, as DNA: TGCAGTGCCCCGGAGAACACTGAAGCTTTCTTT.

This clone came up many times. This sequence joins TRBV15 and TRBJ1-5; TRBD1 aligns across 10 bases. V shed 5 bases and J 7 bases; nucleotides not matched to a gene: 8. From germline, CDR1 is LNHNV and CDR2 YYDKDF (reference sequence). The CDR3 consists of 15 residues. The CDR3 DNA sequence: TGTGCCACCAGCTCCCCCGGGACAGGGGCCCAGCCCCAGCATTTT. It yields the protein CATSSPGTGAQPQHF. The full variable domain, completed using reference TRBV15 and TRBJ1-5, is DAMVIQNPRYQVTQFGKPVTLSCSQTLNHNVMYWYQQKSSQAPKLLFHYYDKDFNNEADTPDNFQSRRPNTSFCFLDIRSPGLGDTAMYLCATSSPGTGAQPQHFGDGTRLSIL.

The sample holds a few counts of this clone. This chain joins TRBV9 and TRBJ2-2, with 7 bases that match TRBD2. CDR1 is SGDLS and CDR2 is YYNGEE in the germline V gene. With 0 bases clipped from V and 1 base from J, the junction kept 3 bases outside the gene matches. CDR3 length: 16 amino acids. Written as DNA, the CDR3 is TGTGCCAGCAGCGTAGACCAGCGGGGGAACACCGGGGAGCTGTTTTTT. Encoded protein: CASSVDQRGNTGELFF. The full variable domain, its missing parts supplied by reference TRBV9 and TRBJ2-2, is DSGVTQTPKHLITATGQRVTLRCSPRSGDLSVYWYQQSLDQGLQFLIQYYNGEERAKGNILERFSAQQFPDLHSELNLSSLELGDSALYFCASSVDQRGNTGELFFGEGSRLTVL.

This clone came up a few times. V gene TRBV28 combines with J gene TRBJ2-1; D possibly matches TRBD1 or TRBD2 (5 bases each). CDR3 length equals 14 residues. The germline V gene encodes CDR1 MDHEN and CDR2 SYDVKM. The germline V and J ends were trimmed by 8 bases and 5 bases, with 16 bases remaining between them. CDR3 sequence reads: CASGKRGGNNEQFF. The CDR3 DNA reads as TGTGCCAGCGGCAAACGGGGCGGAAACAATGAGCAGTTCTTC.

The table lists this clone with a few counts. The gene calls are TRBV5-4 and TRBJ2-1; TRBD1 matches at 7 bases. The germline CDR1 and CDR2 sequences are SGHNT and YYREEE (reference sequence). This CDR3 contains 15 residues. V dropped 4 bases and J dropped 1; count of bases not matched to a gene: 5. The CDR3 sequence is CASSKTGWSYNEQFF. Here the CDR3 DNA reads TGTGCCAGCAGCAAGACAGGGTGGTCCTACAATGAGCAGTTCTTC.

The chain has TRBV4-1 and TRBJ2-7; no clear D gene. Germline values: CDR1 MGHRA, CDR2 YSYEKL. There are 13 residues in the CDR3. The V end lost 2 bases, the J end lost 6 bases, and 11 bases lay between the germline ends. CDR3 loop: CASSQTRVSEQYF. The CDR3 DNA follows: TGCGCCAGCAGCCAAACTCGAGTCTCCGAGCAGTACTTC.

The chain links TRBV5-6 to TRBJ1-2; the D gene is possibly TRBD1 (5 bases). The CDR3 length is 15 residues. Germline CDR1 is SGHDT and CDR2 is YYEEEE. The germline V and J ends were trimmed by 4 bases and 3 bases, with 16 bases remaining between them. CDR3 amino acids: CASSNPGRGDYGYTF. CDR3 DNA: TGTGCCAGCAGCAACCCGGGACGGGGGGACTATGGCTACACCTTC.

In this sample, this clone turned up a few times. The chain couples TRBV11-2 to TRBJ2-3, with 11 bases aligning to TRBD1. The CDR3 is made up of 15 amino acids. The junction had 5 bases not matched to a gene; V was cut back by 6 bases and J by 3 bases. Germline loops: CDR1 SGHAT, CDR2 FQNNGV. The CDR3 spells CASRRGTGGTDTQYF. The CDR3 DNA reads TGTGCCAGCAGAAGGGGGACAGGGGGAACAGATACGCAGTATTTT.

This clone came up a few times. The CDR3 is CASSQGQGSPDTQYF. The CDR3 region has the DNA TGTGCCAGCAGCCAGGGACAGGGCAGTCCAGATACGCAGTATTTT. The chain employs TRBV5-6 and TRBJ2-3; the match to TRBD1 covers 9 bases. The CDR3 is 15 residues long. V was clipped by 4 bases and J by 4 bases; unmatched bases: 7. CDR1 SGHDT and CDR2 YYEEEE come from the germline V gene.

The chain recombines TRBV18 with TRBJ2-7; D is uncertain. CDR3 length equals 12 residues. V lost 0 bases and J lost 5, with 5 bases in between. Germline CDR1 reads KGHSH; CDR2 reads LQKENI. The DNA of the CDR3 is TGTGCCAGCTCACCACCTGGCCACGAGCAGTACTTC. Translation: CASSPPGHEQYF. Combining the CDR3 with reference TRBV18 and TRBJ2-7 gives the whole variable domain NAGVMQNPRHLVRRRGQEARLRCSPMKGHSHVYWYRQLPEEGLKFMVYLQKENIIDESGMPKERFSAEFPKEGPSILRIQQVVRGDSAAYFCASSPPGHEQYFGPGTRLTVT.

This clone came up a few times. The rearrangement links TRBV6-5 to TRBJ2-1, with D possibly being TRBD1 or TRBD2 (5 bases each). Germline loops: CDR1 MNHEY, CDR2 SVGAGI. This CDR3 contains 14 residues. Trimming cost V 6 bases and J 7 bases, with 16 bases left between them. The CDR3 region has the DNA TGTGCCAGCAGGAACCCCTCGGGGCAAAATGAGCAGTTCTTC. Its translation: CASRNPSGQNEQFF.

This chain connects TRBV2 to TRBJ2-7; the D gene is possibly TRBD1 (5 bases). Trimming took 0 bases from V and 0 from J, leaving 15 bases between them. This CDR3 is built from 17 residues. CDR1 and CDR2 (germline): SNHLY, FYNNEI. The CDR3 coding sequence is TGTGCCAGCAGTGAAGCGGGGCTGGGTCCAAGCTCCTACGAGCAGTACTTC. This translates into CASSEAGLGPSSYEQYF.

CDR3: CSVGTSGVSEQFF. The DNA of the CDR3 is TGCAGCGTTGGGACTAGCGGCGTTTCTGAGCAGTTCTTC. This chain joins TRBV29-1 and TRBJ2-1; 10 bases agree with TRBD2. The CDR3 spans 13 residues. Germline trimming cut 4 bases from V and 9 bases from J; bases unmatched to any gene: 6. Germline V gene sequence: CDR1 SQVTM, CDR2 ANQGSEA.

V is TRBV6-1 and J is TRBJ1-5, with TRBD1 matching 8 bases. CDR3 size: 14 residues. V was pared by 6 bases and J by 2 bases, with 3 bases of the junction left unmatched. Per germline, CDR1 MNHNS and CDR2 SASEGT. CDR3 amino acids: CASRQGVGNQPQHF. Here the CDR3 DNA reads TGTGCCAGCAGACAGGGGGTGGGCAATCAGCCCCAGCATTTT.

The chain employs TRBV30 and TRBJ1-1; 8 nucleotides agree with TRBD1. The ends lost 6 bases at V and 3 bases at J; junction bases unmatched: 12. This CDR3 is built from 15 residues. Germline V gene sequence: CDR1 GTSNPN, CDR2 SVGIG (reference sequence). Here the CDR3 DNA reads TGTGCCTGCGCCTTGAGAAACAGGGGGGACACTGAAGCTTTCTTT. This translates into CACALRNRGDTEAFF. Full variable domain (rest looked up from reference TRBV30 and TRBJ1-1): SQTIHQWPATLVQPVGSPLSLECTVEGTSNPNLYWYRQAAGRGLQLLFYSVGIGQISSEVPQNLSASRPQDRQFILSSKKLLLSDSGFYLCACALRNRGDTEAFFGQGTRLTVV.

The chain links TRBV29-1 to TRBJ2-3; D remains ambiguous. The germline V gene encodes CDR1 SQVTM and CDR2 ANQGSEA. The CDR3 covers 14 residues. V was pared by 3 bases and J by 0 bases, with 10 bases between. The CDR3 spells CSVDGLTSTDTQYF. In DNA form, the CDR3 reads TGCAGCGTTGACGGTCTTACTAGCACAGATACGCAGTATTTT.

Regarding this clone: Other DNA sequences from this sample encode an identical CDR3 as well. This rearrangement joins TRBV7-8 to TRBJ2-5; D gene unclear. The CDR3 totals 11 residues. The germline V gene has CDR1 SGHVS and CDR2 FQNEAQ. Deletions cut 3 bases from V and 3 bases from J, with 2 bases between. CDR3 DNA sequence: TGTGCCAGCAGCTTCAAAGAGACCCAGTACTTC. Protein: CASSFKETQYF.

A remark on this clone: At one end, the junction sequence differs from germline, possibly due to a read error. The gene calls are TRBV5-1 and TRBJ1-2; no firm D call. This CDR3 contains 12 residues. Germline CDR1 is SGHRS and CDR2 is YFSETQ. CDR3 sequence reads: CASSLEQGLSFF. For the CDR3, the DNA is TGCGCCAGCAGCTTGGAGCAAGGACTGTCATTCTTC.

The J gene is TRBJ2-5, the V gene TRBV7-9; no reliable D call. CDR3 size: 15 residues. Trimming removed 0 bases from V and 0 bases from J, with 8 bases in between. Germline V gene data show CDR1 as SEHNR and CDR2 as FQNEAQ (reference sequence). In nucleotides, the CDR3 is TGTGCCAGCAGCTTAGCGCTGGCGGACCAAGAGACCCAGTACTTC. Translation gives CASSLALADQETQYF.

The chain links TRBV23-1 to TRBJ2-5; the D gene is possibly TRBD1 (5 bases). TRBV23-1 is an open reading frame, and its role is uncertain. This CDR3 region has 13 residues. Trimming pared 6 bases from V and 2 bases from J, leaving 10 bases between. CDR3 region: CASRQVLQETQYF. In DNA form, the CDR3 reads TGCGCCAGCAGACAGGTCCTACAAGAGACCCAGTACTTC.

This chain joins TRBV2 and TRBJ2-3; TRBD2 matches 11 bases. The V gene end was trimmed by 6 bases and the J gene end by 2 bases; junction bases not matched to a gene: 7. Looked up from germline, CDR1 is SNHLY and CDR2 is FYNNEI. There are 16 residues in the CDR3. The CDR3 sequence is CASSAPGLADTDTQYF. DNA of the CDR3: TGTGCCAGCAGCGCCCCGGGACTAGCGGACACAGATACGCAGTATTTT.

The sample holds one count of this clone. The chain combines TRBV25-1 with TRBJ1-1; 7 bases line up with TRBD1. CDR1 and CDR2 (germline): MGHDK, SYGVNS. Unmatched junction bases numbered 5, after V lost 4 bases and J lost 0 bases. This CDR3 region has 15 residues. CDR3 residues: CASSGLDRVNTEAFF. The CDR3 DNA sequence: TGTGCCAGCAGTGGCCTAGACAGGGTGAACACTGAAGCTTTCTTT. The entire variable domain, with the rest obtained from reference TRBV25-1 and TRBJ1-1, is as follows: EADIYQTPRYLVIGTGKKITLECSQTMGHDKMYWYQQDPGMELHLIHYSYGVNSTEKGDLSSESTVSRIRTEHFPLTLESARPSHTSQYLCASSGLDRVNTEAFFGQGTRLTVV.

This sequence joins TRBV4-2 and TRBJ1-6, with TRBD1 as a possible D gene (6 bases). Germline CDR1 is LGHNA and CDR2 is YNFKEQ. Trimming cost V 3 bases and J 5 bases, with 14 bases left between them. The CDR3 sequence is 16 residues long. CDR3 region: CASSQGGGLNNSPLHF. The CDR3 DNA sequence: TGTGCCAGCAGCCAGGGGGGGGGCTTAAATAATTCACCCCTCCACTTT.

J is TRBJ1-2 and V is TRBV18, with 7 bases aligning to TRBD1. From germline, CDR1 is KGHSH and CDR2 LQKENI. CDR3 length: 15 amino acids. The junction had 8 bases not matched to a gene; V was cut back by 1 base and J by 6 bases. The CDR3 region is CASSPRGTDYDGYTF. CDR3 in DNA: TGTGCCAGCTCACCACGGGGGACAGATTATGATGGCTACACCTTC.

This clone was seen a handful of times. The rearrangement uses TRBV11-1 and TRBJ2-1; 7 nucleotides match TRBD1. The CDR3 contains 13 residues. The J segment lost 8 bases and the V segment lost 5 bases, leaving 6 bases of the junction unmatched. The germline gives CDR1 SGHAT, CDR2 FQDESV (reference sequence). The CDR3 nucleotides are TGTGCCAGCAGCCACCACAGGGGCTATGAGCAGTTCTTC. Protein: CASSHHRGYEQFF.